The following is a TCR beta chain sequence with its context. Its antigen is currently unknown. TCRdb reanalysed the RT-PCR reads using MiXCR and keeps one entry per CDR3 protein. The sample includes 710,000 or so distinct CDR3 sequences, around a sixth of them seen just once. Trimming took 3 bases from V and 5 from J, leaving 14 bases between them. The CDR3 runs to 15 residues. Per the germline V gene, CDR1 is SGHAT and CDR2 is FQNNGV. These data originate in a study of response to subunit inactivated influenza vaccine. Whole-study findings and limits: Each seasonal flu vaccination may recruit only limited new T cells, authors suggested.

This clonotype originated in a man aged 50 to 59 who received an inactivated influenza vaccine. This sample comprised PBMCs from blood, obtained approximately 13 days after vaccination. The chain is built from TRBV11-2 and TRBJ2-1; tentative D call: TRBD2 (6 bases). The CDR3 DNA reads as TGTGCCAGCAGCTTCGGGACTTCTCTAAACAATGAGCAGTTCTTC. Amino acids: CASSFGTSLNNEQFF.